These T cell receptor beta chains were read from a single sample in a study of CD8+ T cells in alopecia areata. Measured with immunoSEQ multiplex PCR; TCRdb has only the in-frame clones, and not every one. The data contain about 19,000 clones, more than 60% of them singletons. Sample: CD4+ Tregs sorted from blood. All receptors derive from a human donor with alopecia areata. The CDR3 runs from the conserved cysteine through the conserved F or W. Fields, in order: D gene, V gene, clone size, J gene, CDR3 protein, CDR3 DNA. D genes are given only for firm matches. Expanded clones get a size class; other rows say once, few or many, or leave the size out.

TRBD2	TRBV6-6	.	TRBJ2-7	CASSYSTSGNYEQYF	TGTGCCAGCAGTTACTCCACTAGCGGGAACTACGAGCAGTACTTC
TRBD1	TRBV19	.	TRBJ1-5	CASSIKGQGRRQPQHF	TGTGCCAGTAGTATCAAGGGACAGGGGAGGAGGCAGCCCCAGCATTTT
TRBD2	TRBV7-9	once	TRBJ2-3	CASSPRAGGPLDTQYF	TGTGCCAGCAGCCCCCGAGCGGGGGGGCCCTTAGATACGCAGTATTTT
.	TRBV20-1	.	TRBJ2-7	CSTNRDYEQYF	TGCAGTACGAACAGGGACTACGAGCAGTACTTC
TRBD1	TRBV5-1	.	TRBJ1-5	CASSVGTGGGGQPQHF	TGCGCCAGCAGCGTGGGCACAGGGGGAGGAGGGCAGCCCCAGCATTTT
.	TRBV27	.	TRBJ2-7	CASSSWVSGYEQYF	TGTGCCAGCAGTTCATGGGTCTCGGGTTACGAGCAGTACTTC
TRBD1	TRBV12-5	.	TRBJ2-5	CASGRGGQGGETQYF	TGTGCTAGTGGCCGAGGAGGACAGGGTGGGGAGACCCAGTACTTC
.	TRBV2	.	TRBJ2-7	CASVRTPPYEQYF	TGTGCCAGCGTCCGGACGCCCCCGTACGAGCAGTACTTC
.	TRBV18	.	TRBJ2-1	CASSEQGNEQFF	TGTGCCAGCTCGGAGCAGGGCAATGAGCAGTTCTTC
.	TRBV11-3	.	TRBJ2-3	CASSLDMGPQYF	TGTGCCAGCAGCTTAGATATGGGCCCGCAGTATTTT
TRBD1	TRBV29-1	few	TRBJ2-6	CSVGDRSSGANVLTF	TGCAGCGTCGGGGACAGGAGCTCTGGGGCCAACGTCCTGACTTTC
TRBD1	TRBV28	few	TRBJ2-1	CASKGADPTDEQFF	TGTGCCAGCAAGGGGGCGGACCCCACCGATGAGCAGTTCTTC
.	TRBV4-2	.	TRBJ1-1	CASSQERGRNTEAFF	TGTGCCAGCAGCCAAGAAAGGGGCAGGAACACTGAAGCTTTCTTT
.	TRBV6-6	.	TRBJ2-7	CASSYSTGGGYEQYF	TGTGCCAGCAGTTACTCGACTGGGGGCGGATACGAGCAGTACTTC
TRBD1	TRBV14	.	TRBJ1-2	CASSPLGTGDFYGYTF	TGTGCCAGCAGCCCCCTGGGGACAGGAGATTTCTATGGCTACACCTTC
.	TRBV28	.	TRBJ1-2	CASRAGVYGYTF	TGTGCCAGCAGAGCGGGGGTCTATGGCTACACCTTC
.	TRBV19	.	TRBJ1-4	CASSSQAATNEKLFF	TGTGCCAGTAGTTCACAGGCGGCAACTAATGAAAAACTGTTTTTT
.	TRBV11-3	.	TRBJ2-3	CASSLLIPSTQYF	TGTGCCAGCAGCCTACTTATCCCTTCTACGCAGTATTTT
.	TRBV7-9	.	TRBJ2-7	CASSPGLGRDEQYF	TGTGCCAGCAGTCCCGGTCTGGGTCGGGACGAGCAGTACTTC
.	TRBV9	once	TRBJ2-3	CASSVEAATDTQYF	TGTGCCAGCAGCGTAGAGGCAGCCACAGATACGCAGTATTTT
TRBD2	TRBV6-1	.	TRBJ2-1	CASSEMLAGGIVGQFF	TGTGCCAGCAGTGAAATGTTAGCGGGGGGTATTGTCGGGCAGTTCTTC
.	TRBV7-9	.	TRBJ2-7	CASSLAEKVYEQYF	TGTGCCAGCAGCTTAGCCGAAAAAGTTTACGAGCAGTACTTC
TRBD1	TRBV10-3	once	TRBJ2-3	CATKGQGVSRDTQYF	TGTGCCACCAAAGGACAGGGGGTTTCAAGAGATACGCAGTATTTT
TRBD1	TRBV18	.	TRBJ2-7	CASSPNRGDEQYF	TGTGCCAGCTCACCAAACAGGGGAGACGAGCAGTACTTC
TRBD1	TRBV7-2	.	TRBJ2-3	CASSLLTGTDFTDTQYF	TGTGCCAGCAGCTTATTGACCGGGACAGACTTCACAGATACGCAGTATTTT
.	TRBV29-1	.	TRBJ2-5	CSVELAGVFFSQGTQYF	TGCAGCGTTGAATTGGCAGGGGTCTTCTTTTCCCAAGGGACCCAGTACTTC
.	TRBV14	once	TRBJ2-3	CASSLRRGSQYF	TGTGCCAGCAGCTTGAGGCGGGGCTCGCAGTATTTT
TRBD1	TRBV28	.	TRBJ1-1	CASSWTGGVMNTEAFF	TGTGCCAGCAGTTGGACAGGGGGCGTTATGAACACTGAAGCTTTCTTT
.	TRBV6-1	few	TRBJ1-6	CASSDRGAGSPLHF	TGTGCCAGCAGTGATCGGGGCGCGGGTTCACCCCTCCACTTT
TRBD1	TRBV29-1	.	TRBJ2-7	CSVAGTGRPYEQYF	TGCAGCGTCGCAGGGACAGGGCGTCCCTACGAGCAGTACTTC
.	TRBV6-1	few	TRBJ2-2	CASRVISGNHGELFF	TGTGCCAGCAGGGTCATTTCAGGGAATCACGGGGAGCTGTTTTTT
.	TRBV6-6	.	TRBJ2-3	CASSYSGASSADTQYF	TGTGCCAGCAGTTATTCTGGGGCTAGTAGCGCAGATACGCAGTATTTT
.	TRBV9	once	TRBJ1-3	CASSPLENTIYF	TGTGCCAGCAGCCCGCTGGAGAACACCATATATTTT
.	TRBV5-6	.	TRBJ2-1	CASSLGANSNEQFF	TGTGCCAGCAGCTTGGGGGCCAACAGCAATGAGCAGTTCTTC
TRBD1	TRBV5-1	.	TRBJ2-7	CASRPGQGTYEQYF	TGCGCCAGCAGGCCGGGACAGGGAACCTACGAGCAGTACTTC
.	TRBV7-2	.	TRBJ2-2	CASSLARVGTGELFF	TGTGCCAGCAGCTTAGCGCGAGTGGGCACCGGGGAGCTGTTTTTT
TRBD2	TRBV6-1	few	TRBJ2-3	CASSPGLAGNTQYF	TGTGCCAGCAGCCCGGGACTAGCCGGAAATACGCAGTATTTT
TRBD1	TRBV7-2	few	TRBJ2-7	CASSLVAGQGGYEQYF	TGTGCCAGCAGCTTAGTTGCAGGACAGGGGGGATACGAGCAGTACTTC